This T cell receptor (beta chain) was sequenced during a study of T cell changes during pregnancy in multiple sclerosis. Clones were read by immunoSEQ multiplex PCR, and TCRdb kept only the in-frame ones, dropping some. The sample has some 60,000 clones; 89% are singletons. This sample comprised peripheral blood, obtained after pregnancy. The sequence was obtained from a female donor with multiple sclerosis, enrolled in a pregnancy study.

For the CDR3, the DNA is TGCGCCAGCAGCCCGGACAGGGAGGCCTACGAGCAGTACTTC. This translates into CASSPDREAYEQYF. The J gene is TRBJ2-7, the V gene TRBV5-1, with 8 bases identical to TRBD1. The CDR3 length is 14 residues. The germline V gene encodes CDR1 SGHRS and CDR2 YFSETQ. Trimming removed 4 bases from V and 2 bases from J; junction bases left unmatched: 5. Filled out from reference TRBV5-1 and TRBJ2-7, the complete variable domain reads KAGVTQTPRYLIKTRGQQVTLSCSPISGHRSVSWYQQTPGQGLQFLFEYFSETQRNKGNFPGRFSGRQFSNSRSEMNVSTLELGDSALYLCASSPDREAYEQYFGPGTRLTVT.